A single sample gave rise to the 26 T cell receptor beta chains below, sequenced in a study of blood T cell repertoires in COVID-19 (dated by TCRdb to the early 2020s). Library creation used the immunoSEQ multiplex PCR assay. TCRdb provides this immuneACCESS table in a form limited to in-frame rearrangements. Some clones are lacking; in checked studies, under half of them reflect an unresolved V gene, and why the rest are absent is not known. The sample has tens of thousands of clones on record, over 75% of them singletons. The ten top clones hold roughly 29% of the sample. The sequencing sample was made of peripheral blood. The receptor set was obtained from a man in his 60s with COVID-19, enrolled during active disease.

The V gene is TRBV19, the J gene TRBJ2-1, with 9 bases that match TRBD2. Germline assignment: CDR1 LNHDA and CDR2 SQIVND (reference sequence). Trimming removed 10 bases from V and 4 bases from J; junction bases left unmatched: 17. This CDR3 has 17 amino acids. CDR3 bases: TGTGCCACTCTAAAGGGCCGCGGGGGGGGTAAATACAATGAGCAGTTCTTC. This codes for CATLKGRGGGKYNEQFF.

This clone has just a few counts. Here the CDR3 reads CASSLRGGWNTIYF. The DNA of the CDR3 is TGTGCCAGCAGTCTTCGAGGAGGGTGGAACACCATATATTTT. The V call is TRBV25-1, the J call TRBJ1-3; D gene ambiguous. Per germline, CDR1 MGHDK and CDR2 SYGVNS. Trimming removed 5 bases from V and 7 bases from J, with 15 bases in between. The CDR3 consists of 14 residues.

The chain employs TRBV7-3 and TRBJ1-3, with D possibly TRBD1 on 6 matching bases. The CDR3 runs to 18 residues. The V gene lost 7 bases and the J gene lost 0 bases, with 22 bases spanning the gap. Germline V gene lookup returns CDR1 SGHTA and CDR2 FQGTGA. CDR3 in amino acids: CASTTARQVPSSGNTIYF. CDR3 DNA sequence: TGTGCCAGCACAACTGCCCGACAGGTTCCATCCTCTGGAAACACCATATATTTT.

The V call is TRBV27, the J call TRBJ2-7, with 9 bases that match TRBD1. The CDR3 contains 13 residues. The trim removed 8 bases at V and 6 bases at J, leaving 8 bases unmatched. From germline, CDR1 is MNHEY and CDR2 SMNVEV (reference sequence). CDR3 residues: CASSRDRVFEQYF. The CDR3 DNA is TGTGCCAGCTCCCGGGACAGGGTCTTCGAGCAGTACTTC.

This clone was seen only once. The chain recombines TRBV4-1 with TRBJ2-2, with 9 nucleotides matching TRBD2. J gave up 4 bases and V 1 base, and 4 bases lay outside the gene matches. The germline V gene has CDR1 MGHRA and CDR2 YSYEKL. The CDR3 contains 16 residues. The CDR3 coding sequence is TGCGCCAGCAGCCAAGTTCCTAGCGGGGCCACCGGGGAGCTGTTTTTT. Protein sequence: CASSQVPSGATGELFF.

The chain has TRBV9 and TRBJ2-2; D may be TRBD2 (6 bases). The length of the CDR3 is 16 residues. Germline V gene sequence: CDR1 SGDLS, CDR2 YYNGEE. The germline V and J ends were trimmed by 3 bases and 0 bases, with 12 bases remaining between them. CDR3 sequence: CASSALADTNTGELFF. CDR3 nucleotide sequence: TGTGCCAGCAGCGCGTTAGCGGACACGAACACCGGGGAGCTGTTTTTT.

CDR3 residues: CASSYGTSYEQYF. The DNA for the CDR3 is TGTGCCAGCAGTTATGGGACATCGTACGAGCAGTACTTC. The chain uses TRBV6-5 and TRBJ2-7, with TRBD1 as a possible D gene (6 bases). The CDR3 length is 13 residues. V lost 3 bases and J 4 bases, leaving 10 bases between the germline ends. Germline V gene sequence: CDR1 MNHEY, CDR2 SVGAGI.

V and J are TRBV5-4 and TRBJ1-3; D perhaps matches TRBD1 (5 bases). In germline, CDR1 is SGHNT, CDR2 YYREEE (reference sequence). The V and J ends lost 4 bases and 9 bases respectively, with 17 bases between them. CDR3 length: 14 residues. The chain's CDR3 is CASSRDYMGSTIYF. As DNA, the CDR3 is TGTGCCAGCAGCCGGGACTACATGGGTAGCACCATATATTTT.

Note on this clone: Relative to the germline gene, one junction end is altered; a read error may explain this. This chain links TRBV23-1 with TRBJ1-2; D is unresolved. TRBV23-1 is sorted into the ORF group, with uncertain function. The CDR3 runs to 9 residues. CDR3 in amino acids: CAATRSCAF. DNA for the CDR3: TGCGCCGCCACCCGCTCCTGCGCCTTC.

J is TRBJ2-4 and V is TRBV5-6; 7 nucleotides match TRBD2. V trimming: 3 bases; J trimming: 1 base; junction bases outside the gene matches: 7. Germline-derived CDR1 and CDR2 are SGHDT and YYEEEE. This CDR3 is built from 16 residues. The CDR3 region has the DNA TGTGCCAGCAGCTCCTCCGGGGAGGGGGCCAAAAACATTCAGTACTTC. Translating it yields CASSSSGEGAKNIQYF.

V gene TRBV20-1 combines with J gene TRBJ2-7; 7 bases match TRBD1. V lost 3 bases, J lost 2 bases, and 7 bases stayed unmatched. CDR1 and CDR2 from the germline V gene are DFQATT and SNEGSKA (reference sequence). This CDR3 is 14 amino acids long. Written as DNA, the CDR3 is TGCAGTGCTAGTCAAGACAGGGAACCCTACGAGCAGTACTTC. This encodes CSASQDREPYEQYF.

The chain uses TRBV5-5 and TRBJ2-7; 9 bases are shared with TRBD1. The CDR3 is 14 amino acids. J gave up 2 bases and V 0 bases, and 0 bases lay outside the gene matches. CDR1 and CDR2 from the germline V gene are SGHKS and YYEKEE (reference sequence). DNA of the CDR3: TGTGCCAGCAGCTTGGGGACAGGGGCCTACGAGCAGTACTTC. This translates into CASSLGTGAYEQYF.

This chain uses TRBV5-5 with TRBJ1-1, with 10 bases aligning to TRBD1. Per the germline V gene, CDR1 is SGHKS and CDR2 is YYEKEE (reference sequence). V lost 0 bases and J lost 9; bases outside the gene matches: 11. This CDR3 spans 16 amino acids. CDR3 loop: CASSLEDLDRGSKAFF. The CDR3 DNA is TGTGCCAGCAGCTTGGAAGATCTGGACAGGGGGAGTAAAGCTTTCTTT.

The genes are TRBV19 and TRBJ1-4; the D gene is possibly TRBD1 (5 bases). Germline V lookup: CDR1 LNHDA, CDR2 SQIVND (reference sequence). The V end lost 4 bases, the J end lost 1 base, and 13 bases lay between the germline ends. There are 16 residues in the CDR3. The CDR3 is CASSTQWGGTNEKLFF. CDR3 in DNA: TGTGCCAGTAGTACTCAATGGGGGGGAACTAATGAAAAACTGTTTTTT.

V is TRBV7-9 and J is TRBJ2-7; the match to TRBD1 covers 8 bases. The CDR3 runs 14 residues. V lost 4 bases, J lost 5 bases, and 7 bases stayed unmatched. Germline CDR1 and CDR2: SEHNR and FQNEAQ (reference sequence). CDR3: CASSSWTGSHEQYF. The DNA of the CDR3 is TGTGCCAGCAGCTCATGGACAGGGAGCCACGAGCAGTACTTC.

The V and J genes are TRBV19 and TRBJ2-6; TRBD1 agrees at 7 bases. The V segment lost 4 bases and the J segment 3 bases; nucleotides outside the gene matches: 6. Germline V CDR1 and CDR2: LNHDA, SQIVND (reference sequence). This CDR3 is 16 amino acids long. As DNA, the CDR3 is TGTGCCAGTAGTACGTCGAGACAGGGTGGGGCCAACGTCCTGACTTTC. Translated: CASSTSRQGGANVLTF. Full variable domain (rest looked up from reference TRBV19 and TRBJ2-6): DGGITQSPKYLFRKEGQNVTLSCEQNLNHDAMYWYRQDPGQGLRLIYYSQIVNDFQKGDIAEGYSVSREKKESFPLTVTSAQKNPTAFYLCASSTSRQGGANVLTFGAGSRLTVL.

This sequence joins TRBV5-5 and TRBJ2-6; D remains ambiguous. There are 17 residues in the CDR3. The V gene lost 0 bases and the J gene lost 0 bases, with 10 bases spanning the gap. Per germline, CDR1 SGHKS and CDR2 YYEKEE (reference sequence). In DNA, the CDR3 is TGTGCCAGCAGCTTGGAGGCGGCCCGCTCTGGGGCCAACGTCCTGACTTTC. Residues: CASSLEAARSGANVLTF.

The rearrangement joins TRBV4-3 to TRBJ2-7; 8 bases match TRBD1. The J segment lost 5 bases and the V segment lost 1 base, leaving 1 base of the junction unmatched. In germline, CDR1 is LGHNA, CDR2 YSLEER. The length of the CDR3 is 13 residues. CDR3: CASSQARGHEQYF. The CDR3 nucleotides read TGCGCCAGCAGCCAAGCCAGGGGGCACGAGCAGTACTTC.

This chain joins TRBV19 and TRBJ1-1; TRBD1 aligns across 9 bases. The CDR3 loop spans 16 amino acids. Germline trimming cut 0 bases from V and 4 bases from J; bases unmatched to any gene: 6. CDR1 LNHDA and CDR2 SQIVND come from the germline V gene (reference sequence). The CDR3 region is CASSIDLGQGGTEAFF. Here the CDR3 DNA reads TGTGCCAGTAGTATAGACCTGGGACAGGGCGGCACTGAAGCTTTCTTT.

The chain couples TRBV19 to TRBJ2-1, with 12 bases aligning to TRBD2. The trim removed 3 bases at V and 2 bases at J, leaving 2 bases unmatched. CDR1 is LNHDA, CDR2 SQIVND, per germline (reference sequence). The CDR3 is made up of 16 amino acids. Here the CDR3 reads CASSMTSGGPYNEQFF. The CDR3 DNA is TGTGCCAGTAGTATGACTAGCGGGGGCCCCTACAATGAGCAGTTCTTC.

In its sample, this clone was seen once. The chain links TRBV5-1 to TRBJ2-2; the match to TRBD1 covers 8 bases. Looked up from germline, CDR1 is SGHRS and CDR2 is YFSETQ. V lost 3 bases, J lost 6 bases, and 4 bases stayed unmatched. The CDR3 is 14 residues long. The CDR3 DNA follows: TGCGCCAGCAGCTCACAGGGGGTGTCCGGGGAGCTGTTTTTT. Its protein product is CASSSQGVSGELFF.

The chain recombines TRBV6-6 with TRBJ1-5, with D possibly TRBD1 on 5 matching bases. Looked up from germline, CDR1 is MNHNY and CDR2 is SVGAGI (reference sequence). The CDR3 loop spans 14 amino acids. The V end was cut by 6 bases, the J end by 1 base, with 10 bases between. The CDR3 region is CASRDQGSNQPQHF. The CDR3 DNA is TGTGCCAGCAGAGATCAGGGAAGCAATCAGCCCCAGCATTTT.

This sequence joins TRBV5-4 and TRBJ1-1, with TRBD1 matching 10 bases. The germline CDR1 and CDR2 sequences are SGHNT and YYREEE (reference sequence). V trimming: 5 bases; J trimming: 6 bases; junction bases outside the gene matches: 7. CDR3 length equals 14 residues. In DNA form, the CDR3 reads TGTGCCAGCAGGCCCGGGACAGGGGTCGCTGAAGCTTTCTTT. Protein sequence: CASRPGTGVAEAFF.

The CDR3 coding sequence is TGTGCCAGCAGCCGGGAGCCCGCCCATGAGCAGTTCTTC. Its translation: CASSREPAHEQFF. The V call is TRBV27, the J call TRBJ2-1; tentatively, D is TRBD2 (6 bases). Germline V gives CDR1 MNHEY, CDR2 SMNVEV (reference sequence). V was pared by 6 bases and J by 8 bases, with 14 bases between. This CDR3 has 13 amino acids.

V is TRBV6-5 and J is TRBJ1-6; the match to TRBD1 covers 8 bases. V trimming: 0 bases; J trimming: 11 bases; junction bases outside the gene matches: 6. The CDR3 contains 15 residues. Germline-derived CDR1 and CDR2 are MNHEY and SVGAGI. CDR3 amino acids: CASSYSSQGAAPLHF. In nucleotides, the CDR3 is TGTGCCAGCAGTTACTCGAGCCAGGGGGCTGCACCCCTCCACTTT.

The gene calls are TRBV2 and TRBJ2-2; TRBD1 agrees at 11 bases. The CDR3 length is 14 residues. V gave up 7 bases and J gave up 4 bases; unmatched junction bases: 2. Germline V CDR1 and CDR2: SNHLY, FYNNEI. The CDR3 region has the DNA TGTGCCAGCAAAGGGACAGGGGGCACCGGGGAGCTGTTTTTT. Amino acids: CASKGTGGTGELFF.